What follows are 18 T cell receptor beta chains derived from one specimen sequenced in a study of T cells in Graves' hyperthyroidism and ophthalmopathy (dated by TCRdb to the late 2010s). The library was made by multiplex PCR. Sequenced using an Illumina HiSeq 2000. Amplification of TCR beta CDR3 regions was carried out from RNA transcripts. The first round of RT-PCR for the TCR CDR3 was performed with the HTBI primer set and the Qiagen OneStep RT-PCR kit. TCRdb ran its own pipeline on the public reads, namely fastp trimming at Q25 and MiXCR clone calling, and kept in-frame beta chains. Identical CDR3 proteins give one entry, which carries the most common genes and DNA. The sample has about 400,000 distinct CDR3 sequences on record, about 15% of them singletons. The ten largest clones take up around a third of the sample. The sequenced sample consisted of blood. These receptors all come from a woman in her thirties with Graves' hyperthyroidism.

This clonotype turned up a few times. This sequence joins TRBV9 and TRBJ2-1, with TRBD2 identical over 8 bases. In germline, CDR1 is SGDLS, CDR2 YYNGEE. The V gene end was trimmed by 4 bases and the J gene end by 6 bases; junction bases not matched to a gene: 9. The CDR3 length is 15 residues. CDR3 nucleotides: TGTGCCAGCAGCCCGCGCGAGGCGGGGGGCAATGAGCAGTTCTTC. Its protein product is CASSPREAGGNEQFF.

This clonotype came up once. One end of the junction is discordant with germline, which a read error may explain. CDR3 bases: TGTGCCAGCAGTGAACTCCACTTGACAAATCCCTCCCACGAGCAGTACTTC. This codes for CASSELHLTNPSHEQYF. The chain is built from TRBV28 and TRBJ2-7; D is ambiguous. The CDR3 runs to 17 residues. Germline CDR1 and CDR2: MDHEN and SYDVKM.

At least ten counts were recorded for this clonotype. J is TRBJ2-7 and V is TRBV7-2; 16 bases map to TRBD2. CDR3 length equals 16 residues. Trimming took 3 bases from V and 6 from J; bases not matched to a gene: 5. CDR1 SGHTA and CDR2 FQGNSA come from the germline V gene. The CDR3 loop reads CASSLGTSGRATEQYF. DNA of the CDR3: TGTGCCAGCAGCTTGGGGACTAGCGGGAGGGCCACCGAGCAGTACTTC.

The chain recombines TRBV15 with TRBJ1-1, with unresolved D. Germline CDR1 and CDR2: LNHNV and YYDKDF (reference sequence). The CDR3 totals 12 residues. Trimming took 1 base from V and 6 from J, leaving 6 bases between them. The CDR3 loop reads CATSRGEPEAFF. Here the CDR3 DNA reads TGTGCCACCAGCAGAGGGGAGCCTGAAGCTTTCTTT. Full variable domain (rest looked up from reference TRBV15 and TRBJ1-1): DAMVIQNPRYQVTQFGKPVTLSCSQTLNHNVMYWYQQKSSQAPKLLFHYYDKDFNNEADTPDNFQSRRPNTSFCFLDIRSPGLGDTAMYLCATSRGEPEAFFGQGTRLTVV.

This clonotype appeared a few times. The chain recombines TRBV3-1 with TRBJ2-1; tentatively, D is TRBD2 (6 bases). The CDR3 spans 16 residues. Trimming took off 4 bases at V and 2 bases at J, with 15 bases between the two ends. Looked up from germline, CDR1 is LGHDT and CDR2 is YNNKEL (reference sequence). This chain's CDR3 is CASSRHSGGAYNEQFF. CDR3 nucleotides: TGTGCCAGCAGCCGGCATAGCGGAGGGGCCTACAATGAGCAGTTCTTC.

This clonotype has ten or more counts. The CDR3 DNA sequence: TGTGCCAGCAGCGCGGGGGGATCGCCATTCACAGATACGCAGTATTTT. The encoded protein is CASSAGGSPFTDTQYF. The chain has TRBV9 and TRBJ2-3, with 7 bases identical to TRBD2. This CDR3 is built from 16 residues. The trim removed 3 bases at V and 2 bases at J, leaving 9 bases unmatched. The germline V gene encodes CDR1 SGDLS and CDR2 YYNGEE.

V is TRBV7-2 and J is TRBJ2-2; D uncertain. CDR1 SGHTA and CDR2 FQGNSA come from the germline V gene. V lost 5 bases and J 4 bases, leaving 8 bases between the germline ends. This CDR3 contains 13 residues. CDR3 loop: CASSRLGTGELFF. Here the CDR3 DNA reads TGTGCCAGCAGCCGGCTAGGCACCGGGGAGCTGTTTTTT.

The table lists this clonotype with a few counts. The rearrangement links TRBV6-2 or TRBV6-3 to TRBJ2-1; D is uncertain. V was trimmed by 0 bases and J by 15 bases, leaving 12 bases between them. The germline V gene encodes CDR1 MNHEY and CDR2 SVGEGT. The CDR3 runs 12 residues. The CDR3 is CASSYSTESRFF. CDR3 coding DNA: TGTGCCAGCAGTTACTCGACGGAGTCGCGGTTCTTC.

This clonotype showed up just a few times. In DNA form, the CDR3 reads TGTGCCAGCGGTCGACAGGGAGGTGAAAAACTGTTTTTT. It is translated as CASGRQGGEKLFF. This sequence joins TRBV6-4 and TRBJ1-4; TRBD1 aligns across 7 bases. Germline V gene data show CDR1 as MRHNA and CDR2 as SNTAGT. This CDR3 region has 13 residues. V lost 8 bases, J lost 7 bases, and 7 bases stayed unmatched.

J is TRBJ1-1 and V is TRBV20-1; D remains unclear. Trimming removed 3 bases at V and 8 bases at J, with 16 bases between. CDR3 size: 13 residues. CDR1 and CDR2 from the germline V gene are DFQATT and SNEGSKA (reference sequence). CDR3 in DNA: TGCAGTGCTAGCACTACAGATACGGCCGAAGCTTTCTTT. Encoded protein: CSASTTDTAEAFF.

This clonotype has more than one count but fewer than ten. This chain joins TRBV9 and TRBJ2-5, with 8 bases fitting TRBD2. This CDR3 region has 15 residues. V dropped 4 bases and J dropped 3; count of bases not matched to a gene: 8. The V gene's germline CDR1 is SGDLS and CDR2 YYNGEE. Written as DNA, the CDR3 is TGTGCCAGCAGCCATCCTTTCGGGGGGGAAGAGACCCAGTACTTC. This gives the protein CASSHPFGGEETQYF.

This clonotype was seen ten or more times. V usage is TRBV2 and J usage is TRBJ2-1; D perhaps matches TRBD2 (6 bases). Between the trimmed V and J ends, which lost 7 bases and 9 bases, there was a span of 19 bases. Germline-derived CDR1 and CDR2 are SNHLY and FYNNEI. This CDR3 has 14 residues. The CDR3 DNA reads as TGTGCCAGCAAAGGAGTAGCGGAAGGTATTGAGCAGTTCTTC. The encoded protein is CASKGVAEGIEQFF.

In its sample, this clonotype was seen many times. The chain is built from TRBV6-5 and TRBJ2-1; TRBD2 matches at 9 bases. The CDR3 totals 17 residues. The trim removed 0 bases at V and 2 bases at J, leaving 5 bases unmatched. CDR1 is MNHEY, CDR2 SVGAGI, per germline. The CDR3 loop reads CASSYSVSSGAYNEQFF. CDR3 nucleotides: TGTGCCAGCAGTTACTCGGTCTCTAGCGGGGCCTACAATGAGCAGTTCTTC.

This clonotype has only a few counts. V and J are TRBV27 and TRBJ2-1, with D possibly being TRBD1 or TRBD2 (5 bases each). Germline loops: CDR1 MNHEY, CDR2 SMNVEV (reference sequence). V gave up 0 bases and J gave up 6 bases, with 15 bases separating them. This CDR3 is 16 amino acids long. Written as DNA, the CDR3 is TGTGCCAGCAGTTTATCGAACTTACTCGGGGCCAATGAGCAGTTCTTC. Its translation is CASSLSNLLGANEQFF.

This clonotype was picked up a small number of times. The rearrangement uses TRBV18 and TRBJ2-5; no reliable D call. Germline V lookup: CDR1 KGHSH, CDR2 LQKENI. This CDR3 is built from 14 residues. V lost 0 bases and J 6 bases, leaving 11 bases between the germline ends. The CDR3 spells CASSPPRPPKTQYF. The CDR3 DNA sequence: TGTGCCAGCTCACCACCGAGACCCCCAAAGACCCAGTACTTC.

This clonotype turned up a few times. The V call is TRBV7-9, the J call TRBJ2-4; D is possibly TRBD2 (5 bases). Germline values: CDR1 SEHNR, CDR2 FQNEAQ (reference sequence). The CDR3 extends over 15 amino acids. V dropped 1 base and J dropped 0 bases, with 7 bases sitting between them. The CDR3 coding sequence is TGTGCCAGCAGCTTAGGAGGGTTAGCCAAAAACATTCAGTACTTC. It is translated as CASSLGGLAKNIQYF.

The table lists this clonotype with a few counts. Relative to the germline gene, one junction end is altered; a read error may explain this. The chain couples TRBV13 to TRBJ2-2; D unresolved. Looked up from germline, CDR1 is PRHDT and CDR2 is FYEKMQ (reference sequence). The CDR3 runs to 15 residues. The CDR3 DNA follows: TGTGCCAGCAGCTTAGGGCCACCGAACACCAGGGAGCTGTTTTTT. It specifies CASSLGPPNTRELFF. Filled out from reference TRBV13 and TRBJ2-2, the complete variable domain reads AAGVIQSPRHLIKEKRETATLKCYPIPRHDTVYWYQQGPGQDPQFLISFYEKMQSDKGSIPDRFSAQQFSDYHSELNMSSLELGDSALYFCASSLGPPNTRELFFGEGSRLTVL.

The table lists this clonotype with many counts. The chain links TRBV29-1 to TRBJ2-1; TRBD2 aligns across 8 bases. Germline assignment: CDR1 SQVTM and CDR2 ANQGSEA. The junction had 11 bases not matched to a gene; V was cut back by 3 bases and J by 10 bases. This CDR3 has 14 residues. The CDR3 loop reads CSVDTSGYVGEQFF. The CDR3 nucleotides are TGCAGCGTTGATACTAGCGGCTATGTCGGAGAGCAGTTCTTC.